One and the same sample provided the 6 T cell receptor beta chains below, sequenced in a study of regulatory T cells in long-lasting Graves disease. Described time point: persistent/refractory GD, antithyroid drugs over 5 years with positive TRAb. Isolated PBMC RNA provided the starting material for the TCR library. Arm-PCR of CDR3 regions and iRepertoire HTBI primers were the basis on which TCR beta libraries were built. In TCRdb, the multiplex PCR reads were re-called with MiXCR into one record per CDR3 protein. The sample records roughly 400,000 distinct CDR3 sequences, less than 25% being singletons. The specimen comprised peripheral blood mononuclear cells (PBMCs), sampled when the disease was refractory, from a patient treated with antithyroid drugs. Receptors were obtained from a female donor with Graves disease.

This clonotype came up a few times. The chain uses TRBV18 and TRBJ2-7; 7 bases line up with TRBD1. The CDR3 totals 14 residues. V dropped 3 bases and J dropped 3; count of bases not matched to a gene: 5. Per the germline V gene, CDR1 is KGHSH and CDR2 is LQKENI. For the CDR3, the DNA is TGTGCCAGCTCACCGGACACAGGGGACTACGAGCAGTACTTC. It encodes CASSPDTGDYEQYF.

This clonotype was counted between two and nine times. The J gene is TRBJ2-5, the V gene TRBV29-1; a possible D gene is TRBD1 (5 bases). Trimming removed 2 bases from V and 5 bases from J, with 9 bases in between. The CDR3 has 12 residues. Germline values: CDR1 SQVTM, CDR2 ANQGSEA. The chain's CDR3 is CSVEQGHETQYF. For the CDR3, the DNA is TGCAGCGTTGAACAGGGCCACGAGACCCAGTACTTC.

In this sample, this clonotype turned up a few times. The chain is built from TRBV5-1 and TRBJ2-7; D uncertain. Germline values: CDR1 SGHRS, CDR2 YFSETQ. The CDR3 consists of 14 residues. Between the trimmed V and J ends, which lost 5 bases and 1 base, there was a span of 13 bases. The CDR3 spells CASSPNGVSYEQYF. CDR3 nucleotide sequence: TGCGCCAGCAGTCCTAATGGGGTTTCCTACGAGCAGTACTTC.

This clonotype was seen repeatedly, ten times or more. The CDR3 is CASSDQGGLTNIQYF. For the CDR3, the DNA is TGTGCCAGCAGTGATCAGGGGGGCCTCACGAACATTCAGTACTTC. The genes are TRBV28 and TRBJ2-4; weak D call: TRBD1 (7 bases). From germline, CDR1 is MDHEN and CDR2 SYDVKM. The CDR3 covers 15 residues. V lost 5 bases to trimming and J lost 7 bases, with 18 bases between them.

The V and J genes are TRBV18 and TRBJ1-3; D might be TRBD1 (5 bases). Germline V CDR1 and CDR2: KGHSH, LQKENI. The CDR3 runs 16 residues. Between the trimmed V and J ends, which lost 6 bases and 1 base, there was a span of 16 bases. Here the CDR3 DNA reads TGTGCCAGCTCCCTCGGGACGGCGAGTTCTGGAAACACCATATATTTT. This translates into CASSLGTASSGNTIYF.

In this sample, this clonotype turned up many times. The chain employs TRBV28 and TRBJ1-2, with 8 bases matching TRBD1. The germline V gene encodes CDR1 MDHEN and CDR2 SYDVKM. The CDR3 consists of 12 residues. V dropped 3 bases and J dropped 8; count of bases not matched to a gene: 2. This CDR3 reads CASSLDRVGYTF. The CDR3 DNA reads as TGTGCCAGCAGTTTGGACAGGGTCGGCTACACCTTC.